This T cell receptor (beta chain) was captured in a study of control samples from healthy donors and cancer patients. Germline CDR1 SGHRS, CDR2 YFSETQ. The CDR3 is 16 residues long. Deletions cut 3 bases from V and 0 bases from J, with 12 bases between. TCRdb's table, derived via immunoSEQ multiplex PCR, lists solely in-frame clones and lacks some. The repertoire holds 63,000 or so clones, under 90% seen once, with 28% in the top ten. The sample was blood. The rearrangement links TRBV5-1 to TRBJ1-4; D is perhaps TRBD1 (5 bases). The sequence was obtained from a man aged 45-65 years in good health. The chain's CDR3 is CASSWGTVSTNEKLFF. For the CDR3, the DNA is TGCGCCAGCAGCTGGGGGACGGTTTCAACTAATGAAAAACTGTTTTTT.